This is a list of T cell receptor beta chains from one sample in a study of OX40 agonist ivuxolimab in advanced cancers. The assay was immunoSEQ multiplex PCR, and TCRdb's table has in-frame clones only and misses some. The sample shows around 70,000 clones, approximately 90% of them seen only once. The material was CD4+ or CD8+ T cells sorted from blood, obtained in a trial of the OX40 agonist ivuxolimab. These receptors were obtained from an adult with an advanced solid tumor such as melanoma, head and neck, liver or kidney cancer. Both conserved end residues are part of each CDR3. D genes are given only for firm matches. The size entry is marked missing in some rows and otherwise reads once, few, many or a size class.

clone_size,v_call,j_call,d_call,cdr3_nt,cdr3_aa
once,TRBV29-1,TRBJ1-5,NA,TGCAGCGTTGATTTGGGGTACCAGCCCCAGCATTTT,CSVDLGYQPQHF
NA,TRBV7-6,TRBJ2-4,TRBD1,TGTGCCAGCAGCTTAGGGGGGCCGGGACAGGGGAACATTCAGTACTTC,CASSLGGPGQGNIQYF
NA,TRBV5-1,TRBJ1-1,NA,TGCGCCAGCAGCTTGGGTGCGGTGGGCACTGAAGCTTTCTTT,CASSLGAVGTEAFF
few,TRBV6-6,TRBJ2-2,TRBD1,TGTGCCAGCAGTTCTCGGACAGGGGACATCGGGGAGCTGTTTTTT,CASSSRTGDIGELFF
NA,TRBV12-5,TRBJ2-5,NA,TGTGCTAGTGGTTTGGGACAATGGGTGGGAGAGACCCAGTACTTC,CASGLGQWVGETQYF
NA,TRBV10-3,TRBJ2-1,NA,TGTGCCACTACTAAAGGACACTTATACAATGAGCAGTTCTTC,CATTKGHLYNEQFF
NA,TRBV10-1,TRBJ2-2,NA,TGCGCCAGCAGTGGGAACGGGGAGCTGTTTTTT,CASSGNGELFF
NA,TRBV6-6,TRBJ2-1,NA,TGTGCCAGCAGTCATAACAATGAGCAGTTCTTC,CASSHNNEQFF
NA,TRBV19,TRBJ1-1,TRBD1,TGTGCCAGTAGTTTGACAGGGGCGAGGGCGAACACTGAAGCTTTCTTT,CASSLTGARANTEAFF
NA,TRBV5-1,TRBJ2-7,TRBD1,TGCGCCAGCAGCTCGGGACAGGGCCCCAACGAGCAGTACTTC,CASSSGQGPNEQYF
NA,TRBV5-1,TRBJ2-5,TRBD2,TGCGCCAGCAGCTTGGGAGGTAGCGGGGCCTCGGGGACCCAGTACTTC,CASSLGGSGASGTQYF
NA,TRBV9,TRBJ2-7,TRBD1,TGTGCCAGCAGCGTAGGACAGGGGATTACCTACGAGCAGTACTTC,CASSVGQGITYEQYF
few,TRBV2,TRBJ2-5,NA,TGTGCCAGCGGGGGAGACAGACAACGGACCCAGTACTTC,CASGGDRQRTQYF
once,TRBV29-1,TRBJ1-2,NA,TGCAGCGTTGGGACTCCCGCGGACTATGGCTACACCTTC,CSVGTPADYGYTF
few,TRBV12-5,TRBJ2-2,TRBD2,TGTGCTAGTGGTTTGGGGACTAGCGGGAGGAACACCGGGGAGCTGTTTTTT,CASGLGTSGRNTGELFF
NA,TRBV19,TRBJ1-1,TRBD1,TGTGCCAGTAGTTCCACAGGGGCGGGTAGCACTGAAGCTTTCTTT,CASSSTGAGSTEAFF
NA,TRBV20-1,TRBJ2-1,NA,TGCAGTGCTGGCGGTTACAATGAGCAGTTCTTC,CSAGGYNEQFF
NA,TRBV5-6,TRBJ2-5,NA,TGTGCCAGCAGCTCCCGAAGGGTCTTCGAGACCCAGTACTTC,CASSSRRVFETQYF
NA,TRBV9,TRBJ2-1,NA,TGTGCCAGCAGCGCAGCGGGACAGCCACTTTCCTACAATGAGCAGTTCTTC,CASSAAGQPLSYNEQFF
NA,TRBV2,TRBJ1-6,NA,TGTGCCAGCAGTGCACGATCCGGGAATTCACCCCTCCACTTT,CASSARSGNSPLHF
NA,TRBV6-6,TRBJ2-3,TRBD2,TGTGCCAGCATAGCGGGGGGGCAGACAGATACGCAGTATTTT,CASIAGGQTDTQYF
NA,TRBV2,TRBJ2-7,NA,TGTGCCAGCAGTGAACCGGCGGGGGAGCAGTACTTC,CASSEPAGEQYF
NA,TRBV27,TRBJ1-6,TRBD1,TGTGCCAGCAGTTTACTGGGACAGAGTAATTCACCCCTCCACTTT,CASSLLGQSNSPLHF
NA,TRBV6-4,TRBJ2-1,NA,TGTGCCAGCAGTCCGGGGACCCTCAATGAGCAGTTCTTC,CASSPGTLNEQFF
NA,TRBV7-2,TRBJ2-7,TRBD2,TGTGCCAGCAGCTTAGATCGGCTAGCGGGACTGGGAGAGCAGTACTTC,CASSLDRLAGLGEQYF
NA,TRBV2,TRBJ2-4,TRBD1,TGTGCCAGCAGCCTCGGACAGGATTTTACCCAGTACTTC,CASSLGQDFTQYF
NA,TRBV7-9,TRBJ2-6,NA,TGTGCCAGCACCAAGGCAGGGGCCAACGTCCTGACTTTC,CASTKAGANVLTF
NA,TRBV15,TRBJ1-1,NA,TGTGCCACCAGCAGAGGCCAGGGATTCCCTGAAGCTTTCTTT,CATSRGQGFPEAFF
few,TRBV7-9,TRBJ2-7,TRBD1,TGTGCCAGCAGCTCCGACAGGGTTTACGAGCAGTACTTC,CASSSDRVYEQYF
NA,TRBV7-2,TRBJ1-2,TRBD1,TGTGCCAGCAGCCCGGGGACAGGACCGTATGGCTACACCTTC,CASSPGTGPYGYTF
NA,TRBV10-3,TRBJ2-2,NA,TGTGCCATCAGTGAAGGTGGCCGGAACACCGGGGAGCTGTTTTTT,CAISEGGRNTGELFF
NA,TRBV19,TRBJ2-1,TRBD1,TGTGCCAGTAACACCGGGACAGGGATGGGTGAGCAGTTCTTC,CASNTGTGMGEQFF
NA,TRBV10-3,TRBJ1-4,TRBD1,TGTGCCATCAGTGCCAGACCTCCCGGGACAGGGACGGGTGAAAAACTGTTTTTT,CAISARPPGTGTGEKLFF
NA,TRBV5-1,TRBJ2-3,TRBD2,TGCGCCAGCAGCCCCCGGACTAGCGGGAGCACAGATACGCAGTATTTT,CASSPRTSGSTDTQYF
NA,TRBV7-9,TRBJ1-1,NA,TGTGCCAGCAGCTTAGGGAGACCAACCGTCTGGACTGAAGCTTTCTTT,CASSLGRPTVWTEAFF
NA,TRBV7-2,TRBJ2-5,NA,TGTGCCAGCAGCTTAGAGGCAGGTCGTGGGGGGACCCAGTACTTC,CASSLEAGRGGTQYF
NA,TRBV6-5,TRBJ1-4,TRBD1,TGTGCCAGCAGTTACCGGGCAGGGGGTCGTGAAAAACTGTTTTTT,CASSYRAGGREKLFF
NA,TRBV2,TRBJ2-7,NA,TGTGCCAGCACCTGGGAGGACGACTACGAGCAGTACTTC,CASTWEDDYEQYF
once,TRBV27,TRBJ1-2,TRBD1,TGTGCCAGCAGTTTATGGAAGGGGACAGGGAGTTCTGGCTACACCTTC,CASSLWKGTGSSGYTF
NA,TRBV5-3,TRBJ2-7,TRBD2,TGTGCCAGAAGCCCTGACTGGCGGGAGGCTCTGACCTACGAGCAGTACTTC,CARSPDWREALTYEQYF
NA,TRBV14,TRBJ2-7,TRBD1,TGTGCCAGCAGCCAAAGGGGACAGGCCCCCTACGAGCAGTACTTC,CASSQRGQAPYEQYF
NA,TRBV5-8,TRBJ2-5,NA,TGTGCCAGCAGCTTGGATCTGGGGTACCAAGAGACCCAGTACTTC,CASSLDLGYQETQYF
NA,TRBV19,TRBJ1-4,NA,TGTGCCAGTAGTATCGCCGGTGCAACTAATGAAAAACTGTTTTTT,CASSIAGATNEKLFF
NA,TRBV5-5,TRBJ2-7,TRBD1,TGTGCCAGCAGCGTGGGACAGGCTGCGACTTACGAGCAGTACTTC,CASSVGQAATYEQYF
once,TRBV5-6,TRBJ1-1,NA,TGTGCCAGCAGCTTCATCCAGGGAACTGAAGCTTTCTTT,CASSFIQGTEAFF
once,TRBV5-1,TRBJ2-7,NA,TGCGCCAGCAGGAAGGGGACAACGGCCTACGAGCAGTACTTC,CASRKGTTAYEQYF
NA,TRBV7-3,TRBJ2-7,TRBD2,TGTGCCAGCAGCTTAAGACCTTTAGCGGGAGGGAGGGAGTACTTC,CASSLRPLAGGREYF
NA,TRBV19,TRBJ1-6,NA,TGTGCCAGTAATACCCTAGGGGCGTCACCCCTCCACTTT,CASNTLGASPLHF